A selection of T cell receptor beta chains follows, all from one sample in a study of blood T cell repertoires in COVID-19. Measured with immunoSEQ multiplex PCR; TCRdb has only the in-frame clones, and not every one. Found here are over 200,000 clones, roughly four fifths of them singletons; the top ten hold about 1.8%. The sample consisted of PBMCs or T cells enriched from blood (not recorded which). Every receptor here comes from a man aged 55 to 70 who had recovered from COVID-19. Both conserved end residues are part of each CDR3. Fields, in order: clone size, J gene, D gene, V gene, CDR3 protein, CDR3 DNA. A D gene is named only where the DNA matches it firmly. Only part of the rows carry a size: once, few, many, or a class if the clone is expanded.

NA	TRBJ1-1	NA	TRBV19	CASRPRAPNTEAFF	TGTGCCAGTAGACCGAGGGCCCCGAACACTGAAGCTTTCTTT
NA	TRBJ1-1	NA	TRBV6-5	CASSYSVWTSDTEAFF	TGTGCCAGCAGTTACTCGGTTTGGACATCGGACACTGAAGCTTTCTTT
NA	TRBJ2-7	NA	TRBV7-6	CASSLERQTYEQYF	TGTGCCAGCAGCTTAGAGAGACAAACCTACGAGCAGTACTTC
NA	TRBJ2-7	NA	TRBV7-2	CASSSFNSYEQYF	TGTGCCAGCAGCTCCTTCAACTCGTACGAGCAGTACTTC
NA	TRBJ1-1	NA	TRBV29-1	CSAGTTGGNTEAFF	TGCAGCGCTGGAACGACAGGCGGGAACACTGAAGCTTTCTTT
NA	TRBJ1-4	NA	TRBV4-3	CASSQDWAGGGRRLSNEKLFF	TGCGCCAGCAGCCAAGATTGGGCTGGTGGCGGCAGGAGGTTATCTAATGAAAAACTGTTTTTT
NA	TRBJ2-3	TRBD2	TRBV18	CASSPRLAGGPGDTQYF	TGTGCCAGCTCACCCAGACTAGCGGGGGGGCCTGGAGATACGCAGTATTTT
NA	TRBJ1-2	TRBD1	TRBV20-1	CSASGVTGGEWYGYTF	TGCAGTGCTAGTGGTGTAACAGGGGGCGAATGGTATGGCTACACCTTC
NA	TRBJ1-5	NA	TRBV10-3	CAISDNRANQPQHF	TGTGCCATCAGTGACAACAGGGCCAATCAGCCCCAGCATTTT
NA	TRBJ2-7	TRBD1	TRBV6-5	CASSWGTGVEQYF	TGTGCCAGCAGTTGGGGAACAGGGGTTGAGCAGTACTTC
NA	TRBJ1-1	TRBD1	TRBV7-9	CASNPGTGLVMNTEAFF	TGTGCCAGCAACCCCGGGACAGGGCTCGTAATGAACACTGAAGCTTTCTTT
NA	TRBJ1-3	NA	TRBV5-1	CASSFDGLRGNTIYF	TGCGCCAGCAGCTTCGATGGGCTGCGTGGAAACACCATATATTTT
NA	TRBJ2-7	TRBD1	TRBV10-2	CASSALGGHYEQYF	TGCGCCAGCAGTGCGTTAGGGGGCCATTACGAGCAGTACTTC
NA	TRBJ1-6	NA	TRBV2	CASSEEEGKGSPLHF	TGTGCCAGCAGTGAAGAGGAGGGGAAGGGTTCACCCCTCCACTTT
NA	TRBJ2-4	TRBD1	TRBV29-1	CSVLGQANAKNIQYF	TGCAGCGTCCTAGGACAGGCGAACGCCAAAAACATTCAGTACTTC
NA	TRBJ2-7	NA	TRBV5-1	CASSPAGRAYEQYF	TGCGCCAGCAGCCCCGCCGGTAGAGCCTACGAGCAGTACTTC
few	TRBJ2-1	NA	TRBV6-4	CASSFGENNEQFF	TGTGCCAGCAGTTTCGGGGAAAACAATGAGCAGTTCTTC
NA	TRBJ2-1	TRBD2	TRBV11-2	CASRPHSGVSYNEQFF	TGTGCCAGCAGGCCCCATAGCGGGGTATCCTACAATGAGCAGTTCTTC
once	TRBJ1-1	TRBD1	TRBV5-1	CASRQGVNTEAFF	TGCGCCAGTCGACAGGGGGTAAATACTGAAGCTTTCTTT
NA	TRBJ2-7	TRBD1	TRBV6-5	CASRPGTGLYEQYF	TGTGCCAGCAGACCCGGGACAGGGCTCTACGAGCAGTACTTC
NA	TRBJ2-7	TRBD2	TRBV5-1	CASSPSGGEDYEQYF	TGCGCCAGCAGCCCTAGCGGGGGGGAGGACTACGAGCAGTACTTC
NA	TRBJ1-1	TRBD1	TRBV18	CASSPATGGATLSTEAFF	TGTGCCAGCTCACCAGCCACAGGGGGCGCGACCCTCAGCACTGAAGCTTTCTTT
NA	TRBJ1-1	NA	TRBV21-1	CASSKGELNTEAFF	TGTGCCAGCAGCAAAGGCGAGTTGAACACTGAAGCTTTCTTT
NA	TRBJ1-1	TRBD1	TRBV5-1	CASSGRDRGNTEAFF	TGCGCCAGCAGCGGCCGGGACAGGGGGAACACTGAAGCTTTCTTT
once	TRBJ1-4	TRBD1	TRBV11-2	CASSTRQGGANEKLFF	TGTGCCAGCAGCACTCGACAGGGTGGGGCTAATGAAAAACTGTTTTTT
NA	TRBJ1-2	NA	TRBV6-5	CASSTTRRGAYGYTF	TGTGCCAGCAGTACTACCCGCAGGGGCGCTTATGGCTACACCTTC
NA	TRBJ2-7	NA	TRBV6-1	CASSEGPESYEQYF	TGTGCCAGCAGTGAAGGGCCAGAATCCTACGAGCAGTACTTC
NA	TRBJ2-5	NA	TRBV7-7	CASSPLGGGAETQYF	TGTGCTAGCAGCCCGCTTGGCGGAGGGGCAGAGACCCAGTACTTC
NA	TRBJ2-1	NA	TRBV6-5	CASSYSWERLQFF	TGTGCCAGCAGTTACTCCTGGGAGCGTTTACAGTTCTTC
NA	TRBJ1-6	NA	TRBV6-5	CASSQTANSPLHF	TGTGCCAGCAGCCAAACAGCTAATTCACCCCTCCACTTT
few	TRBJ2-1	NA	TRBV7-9	CASSPDTGIYNEQFF	TGTGCCAGCAGCCCCGACACGGGGATCTACAATGAGCAGTTCTTC
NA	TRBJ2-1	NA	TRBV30	CAWTQGNEQFF	TGTGCCTGGACCCAGGGTAATGAGCAGTTCTTC
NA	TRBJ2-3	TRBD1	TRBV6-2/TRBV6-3	CASSVVGTVSTDTQYF	TGTGCCAGCAGTGTGGTTGGGACAGTTAGCACAGATACGCAGTATTTT
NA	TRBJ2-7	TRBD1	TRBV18	CASSPPFYGQGSYEQYF	TGTGCCAGCTCACCACCCTTCTACGGACAGGGTTCCTACGAGCAGTACTTC
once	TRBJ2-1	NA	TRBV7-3	CASSLSGGVYNEQFF	TGTGCCAGCAGCTTGTCCGGGGGAGTGTACAATGAGCAGTTCTTC
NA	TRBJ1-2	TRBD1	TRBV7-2	CASSFTGGTGGYTF	TGTGCCAGCAGCTTTACAGGGGGAACGGGTGGCTACACCTTC
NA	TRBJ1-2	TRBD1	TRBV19	CASHSGTGGYGYTF	TGTGCCAGCCATTCCGGGACAGGGGGCTATGGCTACACCTTC
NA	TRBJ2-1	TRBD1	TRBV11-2	CASSLEGQPYNEQFF	TGTGCCAGCAGCTTAGAGGGACAGCCATACAATGAGCAGTTCTTC
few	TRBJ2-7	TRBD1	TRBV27	CASSWGQGEYEQYF	TGTGCCAGCAGTTGGGGGCAGGGGGAATACGAGCAGTACTTC
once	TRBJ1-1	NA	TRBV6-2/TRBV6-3	CASTPIQVRNTEAFF	TGTGCCAGCACCCCGATACAGGTCAGGAACACTGAAGCTTTCTTT
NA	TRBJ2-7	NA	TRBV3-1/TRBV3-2	CASSQTRLAGAEQYF	TGTGCCAGCAGCCAAACTCGTCTGGCTGGGGCCGAGCAGTACTTC
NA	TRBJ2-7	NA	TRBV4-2	CASSQDGELYEQYF	TGTGCCAGCAGCCAAGATGGAGAACTCTACGAGCAGTACTTC
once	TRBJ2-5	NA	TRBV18	CASSPAGQLAETQYF	TGTGCCAGCTCACCAGCGGGACAGCTTGCAGAGACCCAGTACTTC
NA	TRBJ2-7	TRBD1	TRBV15	CATSEDRTYEQYF	TGTGCCACCAGCGAGGACAGGACCTACGAGCAGTACTTC
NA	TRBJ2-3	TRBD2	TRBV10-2	CASSGTPSGRGGPDTQYF	TGCGCCAGCAGTGGTACCCCCTCCGGGCGGGGGGGCCCAGATACGCAGTATTTT
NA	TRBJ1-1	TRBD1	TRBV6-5	CASTRQGIGDTEAFF	TGTGCCAGCACCCGACAGGGGATTGGAGACACTGAAGCTTTCTTT
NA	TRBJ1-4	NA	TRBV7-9	CASSPGQGGYEKLFF	TGTGCCAGCAGCCCCGGCCAGGGAGGGTACGAAAAACTGTTTTTT
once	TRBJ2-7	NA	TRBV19	CASTRQKGSYEQYF	TGTGCCAGTACCCGACAGAAAGGATCCTACGAGCAGTACTTC